Below are 2 T cell receptor beta chains sequenced from a single sample in a study of cytomegalovirus exposure and HLA in healthy donors. Vbeta (60) and Jbeta (13) primers were used in the PCR. Here immunoSEQ multiplex PCR was the method, and the copy in TCRdb shows in-frame clones only, minus some. The sample comprises 160,000 or so clones, around 85% of which are singletons, and about 4.5% rests with the top ten. The sequencing input was PBMCs. The receptors were sampled from a man between 35 and 55 years old in good health and CMV-seronegative.

The genes are TRBV6-6 and TRBJ2-1, with TRBD1 identical over 9 bases. The CDR3 runs to 14 residues. Germline CDR1 MNHNY, CDR2 SVGAGI (reference sequence). The J segment lost 8 bases and the V segment lost 6 bases, leaving 8 bases of the junction unmatched. The CDR3, as DNA: TGTGCCAGCAGGGGGACAGGGCTTTTTGATGAGCAGTTCTTC. Translating gives CASRGTGLFDEQFF.

V gene TRBV9 combines with J gene TRBJ2-6; D possibly corresponds to TRBD1 (6 bases). CDR1 and CDR2 (germline): SGDLS, YYNGEE. V shed 2 bases and J shed 0 bases, with 15 bases lying between them. This CDR3 has 18 residues. DNA for the CDR3: TGTGCCAGCAGCGTCCGGGACACCCTCACCTCTGGGGCCAACGTCCTGACTTTC. This translates into CASSVRDTLTSGANVLTF. Complete variable domain (other parts from reference TRBV9 and TRBJ2-6): DSGVTQTPKHLITATGQRVTLRCSPRSGDLSVYWYQQSLDQGLQFLIQYYNGEERAKGNILERFSAQQFPDLHSELNLSSLELGDSALYFCASSVRDTLTSGANVLTFGAGSRLTVL.